Included here is one TCR beta chain sequence, with context. Clones were sequenced by immunoSEQ multiplex PCR, and TCRdb holds only the in-frame ones, with some missing. This sample has some 270,000 clones; approximately 90% occur once, and the top ten carry about 3%. The data are from a study of blood T cell repertoires in COVID-19. In the study overall: COVID-19 samples from acute and convalescent phases originated in the United States, Italy and Spain. The analysed material was cDNA or gDNA that came from T cells, B-cell-depleted T cells, or PBMCs.

CDR1 is MDHEN, CDR2 SYDVKM, per germline. Between the trimmed V and J ends, which lost 7 bases and 5 bases, there was a span of 20 bases. The length of the CDR3 is 15 residues. The clonotype originates from a man between 40 and 49 years old who had been exposed to COVID-19. The V call is TRBV28, the J call TRBJ1-1; possible D gene TRBD1, 5 bases. Sequenced material: PBMCs or T cells enriched from blood (not recorded which). This CDR3 reads CASIQGPTKGTEAFF. The DNA of the CDR3 is TGTGCCAGCATACAAGGACCTACCAAGGGGACTGAAGCTTTCTTT.